Shown below are 24 T cell receptor beta chains from a single sample sequenced in a study of T cells in Graves' hyperthyroidism and ophthalmopathy (dated by TCRdb to the late 2010s). Preparation of the library involved multiplex PCR. Reads for this sample came from an Illumina HiSeq 2000. Amplification of TCR beta CDR3 regions was carried out from RNA transcripts. The first round of RT-PCR for the TCR CDR3 was performed with the HTBI primer set and the Qiagen OneStep RT-PCR kit. TCRdb applied fastp at Q25 and MiXCR to the public reads, then kept only in-frame beta chains. A single entry per CDR3 protein holds the most common genes and DNA from its merged rows. This sample has under 550,000 distinct CDR3 sequences in its table, and about 13% of those were observed once. Approximately 5.8% of the sample lies in the top ten. Sequencing input: blood. These receptors all come from a woman under 30 with Graves' hyperthyroidism.

This clonotype has a count of ten or more. CDR3 region: CASSQPRLAGGNNEQFF. In DNA, the CDR3 is TGCGCCAGCAGCCAACCGAGACTAGCGGGAGGGAACAATGAGCAGTTCTTC. The chain employs TRBV4-1 and TRBJ2-1; 14 nucleotides line up with TRBD2. V lost 2 bases and J lost 5; bases outside the gene matches: 5. Germline V gene sequence: CDR1 MGHRA, CDR2 YSYEKL. The CDR3 has 17 residues.

This clonotype was detected many times. V is TRBV27 and J is TRBJ2-3, with a possible D match to TRBD2 (5 bases). Per germline, CDR1 MNHEY and CDR2 SMNVEV (reference sequence). The CDR3 length is 15 residues. V was pared by 5 bases and J by 1 base, with 13 bases between. The CDR3 sequence: CASSTPGLGTDTQYF. The CDR3 nucleotides are TGTGCCAGCAGTACCCCGGGGTTGGGCACAGATACGCAGTATTTT.

This clonotype was detected many times. V is TRBV10-3 and J is TRBJ2-7; 10 bases line up with TRBD1. The CDR3 runs to 15 residues. CDR1 ENHRY and CDR2 SYGVKD come from the germline V gene. Germline trimming cut 0 bases from V and 2 bases from J; bases unmatched to any gene: 1. The CDR3 DNA reads as TGTGCCATCAGTGAGTCGGGGACAGGGGCCTACGAGCAGTACTTC. The encoded protein is CAISESGTGAYEQYF.

The sample holds a few counts of this clonotype. A read error is possible here, since a much larger clone lies one base away. The gene calls are TRBV6-1 and TRBJ1-1, with D unresolved. The CDR3 is 11 residues long. The germline V and J ends were trimmed by 7 bases and 1 base, with 4 bases remaining between them. Per the germline V gene, CDR1 is MNHNS and CDR2 is SASEGT. As DNA, the CDR3 is TGTGCCAGCATTCGGAACACTGAAGCTTTCTTT. Translating gives CASIRNTEAFF.

This clonotype was recorded at least ten times. This rearrangement joins TRBV6-1 to TRBJ2-7; 7 nucleotides match TRBD2. CDR3 size: 16 residues. V trimming: 9 bases; J trimming: 0 bases; junction bases outside the gene matches: 14. Germline V CDR1 and CDR2: MNHNS, SASEGT. In DNA form, the CDR3 reads TGTGCCAGTCGACAAGGTGGGGGACTATACTCCTACGAGCAGTACTTC. Its translation is CASRQGGGLYSYEQYF.

This clonotype was recorded a few times. V and J are TRBV7-8 and TRBJ2-7, with 7 nucleotides matching TRBD1. Germline values: CDR1 SGHVS, CDR2 FQNEAQ. The CDR3 is made up of 14 amino acids. With 1 base clipped from V and 6 bases from J, the junction kept 6 bases outside the gene matches. CDR3 in DNA: TGTGCCAGCAGCTTAGGGCAGGGGGAGTTCGAGCAGTACTTC. Its translation: CASSLGQGEFEQYF.

A few counts support this clonotype. The chain couples TRBV10-3 to TRBJ2-1; weak D call: TRBD2 (6 bases). The V end was cut by 0 bases, the J end by 8 bases, with 23 bases between. Germline lookup yields CDR1 ENHRY and CDR2 SYGVKD. The CDR3 runs to 18 residues. The CDR3 is CAISESDWRVGTWDEQFF. The CDR3 bases are TGTGCCATCAGTGAGTCAGACTGGAGGGTAGGGACTTGGGATGAGCAGTTCTTC.

This clonotype was observed at least ten times. V and J are TRBV7-8 and TRBJ2-7; 11 nucleotides align to TRBD2. The CDR3 runs to 18 residues. CDR1 and CDR2 (germline): SGHVS, FQNEAQ. The J segment lost 5 bases and the V segment lost 5 bases, leaving 17 bases of the junction unmatched. The CDR3, as DNA: TGTGCCAGCAGCCAACTCGCGACTAGCGGGACATCGCAGGACGAGCAGTACTTC. Protein product: CASSQLATSGTSQDEQYF.

This clonotype was seen ten or more times. This chain uses TRBV3-1 with TRBJ2-7; D might be TRBD1 or TRBD2, each matching 6 bases. Germline assignment: CDR1 LGHDT and CDR2 YNNKEL (reference sequence). The CDR3 sequence is 15 residues long. V lost 0 bases, J lost 1 base, and 10 bases lay in between. The DNA for the CDR3 is TGTGCCAGCAGCCAAGATTGGAGGGGGTCCTACGAGCAGTACTTC. This sequence encodes CASSQDWRGSYEQYF.

There are many counts of this clonotype. The CDR3 region is CSVRTGASYEQYF. CDR3 nucleotides: TGCAGCGTTAGGACAGGGGCCTCCTACGAGCAGTACTTC. The chain is built from TRBV29-1 and TRBJ2-7, with 9 bases matching TRBD1. The germline V gene has CDR1 SQVTM and CDR2 ANQGSEA. The CDR3 covers 13 residues. V dropped 5 bases and J dropped 0; count of bases not matched to a gene: 2.

This clonotype was observed many times. V usage is TRBV5-1 and J usage is TRBJ2-4, with TRBD2 identical over 9 bases. The CDR3 contains 16 residues. Germline-derived CDR1 and CDR2 are SGHRS and YFSETQ. V was clipped by 0 bases and J by 7 bases; unmatched bases: 8. The CDR3 DNA sequence: TGCGCCAGCAGCTTGGAGGTAGCGGGAGAGGGGAACATTCAGTACTTC. Translating it yields CASSLEVAGEGNIQYF.

This clonotype was detected many times. This chain joins TRBV25-1 and TRBJ2-5; D gene ambiguous. The V end lost 2 bases, the J end lost 0 bases, and 13 bases lay between the germline ends. The CDR3 covers 16 residues. In germline, CDR1 is MGHDK, CDR2 SYGVNS. CDR3 nucleotides: TGTGCCAGCAGTGAACGTCTGGGTATTGACCAAGAGACCCAGTACTTC. Amino acids: CASSERLGIDQETQYF.

The chain couples TRBV2 to TRBJ2-5; TRBD2 agrees at 12 bases. The CDR3 is 15 residues long. Per the germline V gene, CDR1 is SNHLY and CDR2 is FYNNEI. V dropped 7 bases and J dropped 2; count of bases not matched to a gene: 5. CDR3 loop: CASTGLAGFQETQYF. The CDR3 DNA is TGTGCCAGCACTGGACTAGCGGGATTTCAAGAGACCCAGTACTTC.

V and J are TRBV7-2 and TRBJ2-2, with TRBD2 matching over 8 bases. After removal of 5 bases from V and 7 bases from J, the junction contained 9 bases not matched to a gene. The CDR3 is 15 amino acids. Germline values: CDR1 SGHTA, CDR2 FQGNSA. CDR3 in amino acids: CASSPHGGRNGELFF. The DNA of the CDR3 is TGTGCCAGCAGCCCCCACGGCGGGAGGAACGGGGAGCTGTTTTTT. Using reference TRBV7-2 and TRBJ2-2 for the parts outside the CDR3, the full variable domain is GAGVSQSPSNKVTEKGKDVELRCDPISGHTALYWYRQSLGQGLEFLIYFQGNSAPDKSGLPSDRFSAERTGGSVSTLTIQRTQQEDSAVYLCASSPHGGRNGELFFGEGSRLTVL.

The gene calls are TRBV6-1 and TRBJ2-3; 10 bases are shared with TRBD2. CDR1 and CDR2 (germline): MNHNS, SASEGT. V trimming: 9 bases; J trimming: 2 bases; junction bases outside the gene matches: 5. The CDR3 runs to 14 residues. CDR3 bases: TGTGCCAGTCGAGCGGGAGGGCCCACAGATACGCAGTATTTT. The encoded protein is CASRAGGPTDTQYF.

V is TRBV5-6 and J is TRBJ1-5, with D possibly matching TRBD1 (5 bases). CDR1 and CDR2 (germline): SGHDT, YYEEEE. Trimming pared 2 bases from V and 4 bases from J, leaving 16 bases between. The CDR3 consists of 16 residues. CDR3 sequence (DNA): TGTGCCAGCAGCTTTAAGAGGAATCAGGGTAATCAGCCCCAGCATTTT. This encodes CASSFKRNQGNQPQHF.

Ten or more counts support this clonotype. The rearrangement links TRBV28 to TRBJ2-1; TRBD2 agrees at 12 bases. Germline CDR1 is MDHEN and CDR2 is SYDVKM. The J segment lost 8 bases and the V segment lost 7 bases, leaving 3 bases of the junction unmatched. CDR3 length: 13 residues. CDR3 protein: CASMLAGGHEQFF. The DNA for the CDR3 is TGTGCCAGCATGCTAGCGGGAGGGCATGAGCAGTTCTTC.

This clonotype has more than one count but fewer than ten. V gene TRBV7-6 combines with J gene TRBJ2-1; 10 bases fit TRBD2. CDR3 length equals 17 residues. J was trimmed by 4 bases and V by 2 bases; bases with no gene match: 8. The germline CDR1 and CDR2 sequences are SGHVS and FNYEAQ. As DNA, the CDR3 is TGTGCCAGCAGCTTAAGGGCTAGCGGGAGCGTATACAATGAGCAGTTCTTC. Its protein product is CASSLRASGSVYNEQFF.

This clonotype showed up just a few times. The CDR3 nucleotides read TGTGCCAGCAGTCCGGCGGGAGGGCCGTATCCCACAGATACGCAGTATTTT. Translation gives CASSPAGGPYPTDTQYF. The chain couples TRBV6-2 or TRBV6-3 to TRBJ2-3, with 9 bases aligning to TRBD2. Germline V gene lookup returns CDR1 MNHEY and CDR2 SVGEGT. V lost 5 bases to trimming and J lost 2 bases; unmatched junction nucleotides: 11. The CDR3 covers 17 residues.

This clonotype was detected ten times or more. The V gene is TRBV28, the J gene TRBJ1-1; possibly TRBD1 for D (5 bases). CDR1 and CDR2 (germline): MDHEN, SYDVKM. CDR3 size: 14 residues. V lost 6 bases to trimming and J lost 4 bases, with 15 bases between them. The CDR3 region has the DNA TGTGCCAGCAGCCCGACCCGGGGGGGCACTGAAGCTTTCTTT. Its protein product is CASSPTRGGTEAFF.

CDR3 DNA: TGTGCCAGTAGTAGAACATTAGCGGGAATCGCAGATACGCAGTATTTT. Translating it yields CASSRTLAGIADTQYF. The chain employs TRBV19 and TRBJ2-3; 8 bases align to TRBD2. In germline, CDR1 is LNHDA, CDR2 SQIVND (reference sequence). The CDR3 runs to 16 residues. V lost 4 bases, J lost 4 bases, and 10 bases stayed unmatched.

This clonotype was observed a handful of times. This chain links TRBV20-1 with TRBJ2-1; 10 bases line up with TRBD2. V trimming: 5 bases; J trimming: 10 bases; junction bases outside the gene matches: 14. Germline V gene sequence: CDR1 DFQATT, CDR2 SNEGSKA (reference sequence). The length of the CDR3 is 15 residues. CDR3 in DNA: TGCAGTGCTCCACCAAGCCTAGCGGGAGCGGGAGAGCAGTTCTTC. Amino acids: CSAPPSLAGAGEQFF.

This clonotype was found once. The V gene is TRBV5-1, the J gene TRBJ2-7; D is possibly TRBD2 (7 bases). This CDR3 region has 15 residues. Deletions cut 4 bases from V and 3 bases from J, with 17 bases between. CDR1 SGHRS and CDR2 YFSETQ come from the germline V gene. The CDR3 DNA follows: TGCGCCAGCAGCGCGGGGAGCGGGACAATCTACGAGCAGTACTTC. It codes for CASSAGSGTIYEQYF. The whole variable domain, filled in from reference TRBV5-1 and TRBJ2-7, reads KAGVTQTPRYLIKTRGQQVTLSCSPISGHRSVSWYQQTPGQGLQFLFEYFSETQRNKGNFPGRFSGRQFSNSRSEMNVSTLELGDSALYLCASSAGSGTIYEQYFGPGTRLTVT.

The chain is built from TRBV11-2 and TRBJ2-1; 7 nucleotides align to TRBD2. There are 14 residues in the CDR3. Trimming removed 5 bases from V and 4 bases from J; junction bases left unmatched: 5. Germline V gives CDR1 SGHAT, CDR2 FQNNGV. CDR3 in DNA: TGTGCCAGCAGCCCAGCGGGGTGGTACAATGAGCAGTTCTTC. Translated, it gives CASSPAGWYNEQFF.